This TCR beta chain stems from a study of vaccination and CD4 T cells after COVID-19. Findings of the study overall: Spike mono-reactivity was found in 304 of the 307 vaccine-specific clones identified in convalescent patients.

Treatment described: roughly 11-day PBMC culture with coronavirus spike peptide pools or control peptides (ViraFEST assay). This clonotype was observed once. What it binds is not known. Sequencing of the DNA from cultured CD4+ T cells was carried out with the Oncomine TCR Beta short-read assay. Extraction of genomic DNA was performed on cultured CD4+ T cells. TCRdb processed the PCR reads anew with MiXCR; each CDR3 protein has one entry. Counted here are over 14,000 distinct CDR3 sequences, more than 40% occurring once; the ten biggest clones make up approximately 17%. The germline gives CDR1 SGHTA, CDR2 FQGTGA. This CDR3 is 14 amino acids long. V shed 0 bases and J shed 5 bases, with 10 bases lying between them.

The sequence was collected from a human donor with COVID-19. The chain links TRBV7-3 to TRBJ2-5; no clear D gene. The specimen was cultured CD4+ T cells from blood. The CDR3 bases are TGTGCCAGCAGCTTAACCCCGACTCTGGAGACCCAGTACTTC. It encodes CASSLTPTLETQYF.